This T cell receptor (beta chain) appears in the sequencing data of a study of T cells after yellow fever vaccination (dated by TCRdb to about 2019). With respect to the entire study: Libraries from fractions with low cell numbers were prepared with the SMART-Seq v4 Ultra Low Input RNA kit. Bulk TCR alpha and beta repertoires were sequenced longitudinally to track T-cell clones before and after primary and booster YFV17D yellow fever vaccination. Two healthy male donors, one aged 18 to 30 and one aged 30 to 40 years, made up the cohort. Bulk PBMC replicates and cell subsets were isolated from blood drawn at multiple timepoints before and after both primary and secondary immunization.

Details on this clonotype: The clone's antigen remains unknown. No much larger clone is present one base from it, and per-base qualities are unavailable.

TCR cDNA was synthesized by 5'RACE template switching, through which a universal primer site and unique molecular identifiers were introduced. Priming of cDNA synthesis was performed from both the TCR alpha and TCR beta constant segments. Library amplification used two PCR steps, and the second PCR step added sample barcodes and sequencing adapters. Libraries were sequenced on Illumina HiSeq 2500 (2x100 bp) or NovaSeq (2x150 bp). Regarding the original processing steps: Reads were demultiplexed and collapsed into UMI consensus sequences with MIGEC, and V(D)J alignment was performed with MiXCR. Using edgeR on replicate PBMC samples, clonotypes were called vaccine-responding if FDR was below 0.01 and the log2 fold change was above 5 up to day 15. Each bulk clonotype received a CD4 or CD8 identity based on whether the sequenced CD4 or CD8 repertoire contained that clonotype at higher abundance. TCRdb reprocessed the public reads (quality trimming at Q25 with fastp, clone calling with MiXCR) and kept in-frame beta chains. CDR3 protein sequences are deduplicated, and each keeps its most common genes and DNA. TCRdb's processing, not the study's, gives the V and J calls here. The sample contains approximately 550,000 distinct CDR3 sequences, roughly 19% of them found a single time. The ten largest clones add up to 14% of the sample.

The meaning of the sample's treatment or condition label: live attenuated yellow fever vaccine strain. Two biological replicates of bulk PBMCs were collected at each blood-draw timepoint. PBMCs were isolated from peripheral blood using a standard Ficoll-Paque protocol. RNA was extracted with TriZol from bulk PBMCs, CD4 and CD8 fractions, and dextramer-positive and dextramer-negative fractions. In the germline V gene, CDR1 corresponds to MNHEY and CDR2 to SVGAGI. The V end loses 6 bases and the J end loses 3 bases, and a stretch of 7 bases separates them. The cysteine opens and the phenylalanine closes a CDR3 of 12 amino acids. The CDR3 DNA has 36 bases and is translated from base 1. Broad study findings and their caveats: FACS-sorted repertoires could contain abundant contaminating clonotypes from the bulk population, so computational filtering was required. A small share of clonotypes occurred in both CD4 and CD8 compartments, likely arising from convergent recombination. After the booster, most of the clones that had expanded following primary vaccination were detected again (roughly 97% of CD4 and around 88% of CD8), which suggests that memory was broadly maintained. The secondary T-cell response was found to be weaker but faster than the primary response, with a peak reached on day 5 rather than on day 15. Because the study included only two donors, the extent to which the findings can be generalized is limited.

The TCR was taken from a young man who received the YFV17D yellow fever vaccine. Recombination joined TRBV6-5 with TRBJ2-3, with TRBD2 perhaps the D gene, on 5 matching bases. The starting material was PBMCs, obtained 15 days after the yellow fever booster vaccination. The nucleotides read TGTGCCAGCAGGAGCGGTACAGATACGCAGTATTTT. This sequence encodes CASRSGTDTQYF.